A selection of T cell receptor beta chains follows, all from one sample in a study of T cell changes during pregnancy in multiple sclerosis. The method was immunoSEQ multiplex PCR; TCRdb's version includes in-frame clones alone and lacks a portion of them. The table has 73,000 or so clones, less than 95% seen once; the top ten hold around 0.9%. The material sequenced was peripheral blood, taken in the second trimester of pregnancy. These receptors were obtained from a female donor with multiple sclerosis, enrolled in a pregnancy study. Both conserved end residues are part of each CDR3. A D gene is named only where the DNA matches it firmly. Size is stated for part of the rows, as once, few or many counts, or as a class when the clone is expanded.

.,TRBJ1-5,TRBV2,.,13,CASTPGVNQPQHF,TGTGCCAGCACCCCGGGGGTCAATCAGCCCCAGCATTTT
.,TRBJ1-1,TRBV6-5,.,13,CASSYGRGTEAFF,TGTGCCAGCAGTTATGGGAGGGGCACTGAAGCTTTCTTT
.,TRBJ2-4,TRBV19,TRBD1,19,CASSSDRGPTPLAKNIQYF,TGTGCCAGTAGTTCCGACAGGGGGCCAACCCCGCTAGCCAAAAACATTCAGTACTTC
.,TRBJ2-1,TRBV9,TRBD2,14,CASSRLADYNEQFF,TGTGCCAGTTCGAGGCTAGCGGACTACAATGAGCAGTTCTTC
.,TRBJ2-1,TRBV7-2,TRBD2,16,CASSLGTSGGAREQFF,TGTGCCAGCAGCCTGGGGACTAGCGGGGGGGCCCGAGAGCAGTTCTTC
.,TRBJ2-3,TRBV2,TRBD2,17,CASSEDLLAGGTDTQYF,TGTGCCAGCAGTGAGGACCTTCTAGCGGGGGGGACAGATACGCAGTATTTT
.,TRBJ1-1,TRBV18,.,14,CASSPPSLDREAFF,TGTGCCAGCTCACCACCGTCCCTAGATAGGGAAGCTTTCTTT
.,TRBJ2-2,TRBV25-1,TRBD1,16,CASSGGQGWGTGELFF,TGTGCCAGCAGTGGAGGACAGGGCTGGGGCACCGGGGAGCTGTTTTTT
.,TRBJ2-1,TRBV9,TRBD1,16,CASSWDSVSSYNEQFF,TGTGCCAGCAGCTGGGACAGCGTCAGTTCTTACAATGAGCAGTTCTTC
.,TRBJ2-3,TRBV6-1,TRBD2,16,CASSEFVSGGTDTQYF,TGTGCCAGCAGTGAATTCGTTAGCGGGGGCACAGATACGCAGTATTTT
.,TRBJ1-1,TRBV7-9,.,16,CASSLEAGAGNTEAFF,TGTGCCAGCAGCTTAGAGGCGGGGGCCGGGAACACTGAAGCTTTCTTT
.,TRBJ2-3,TRBV7-2,.,14,CASSPGPYGDTQYF,TGTGCCAGCAGCCCAGGCCCCTATGGGGATACGCAGTATTTT
.,TRBJ1-5,TRBV6-6,.,13,CASRPGGGEPQHF,TGTGCCAGCAGGCCCGGGGGAGGAGAGCCCCAGCATTTT
.,TRBJ2-5,TRBV4-2,TRBD2,16,CASSQDPSGGAQTQYF,TGTGCCAGCAGCCAAGATCCTAGCGGGGGGGCGCAGACCCAGTACTTC
.,TRBJ1-2,TRBV27,TRBD1,13,CASSQTGGYGYTF,TGTGCCAGCTCCCAAACAGGGGGCTATGGCTACACCTTC
.,TRBJ2-7,TRBV7-9,TRBD1,15,CASSLGRDRPYEQYF,TGTGCCAGCAGCTTAGGCCGGGACAGACCCTACGAGCAGTACTTC
few,TRBJ1-1,TRBV11-2,.,14,CASSSRGWNTEAFF,TGTGCCAGCAGCTCGAGAGGATGGAACACTGAAGCTTTCTTT
.,TRBJ2-5,TRBV29-1,.,10,CSVASETQYF,TGCAGCGTCGCGTCAGAGACCCAGTACTTC
.,TRBJ1-2,TRBV5-4,.,13,CASSSLGRDGYTF,TGTGCCAGCAGCTCGTTAGGGAGGGATGGCTACACCTTC
.,TRBJ1-6,TRBV5-5,TRBD1,15,CASSPTGQHNSPLHF,TGTGCCAGCAGCCCGACGGGACAGCATAATTCACCCCTCCACTTT
.,TRBJ2-6,TRBV13,.,20,CASSVNLPRVSGSGANVLTF,TGTGCCAGCAGCGTAAACTTGCCACGGGTTTCCGGCTCTGGGGCCAACGTCCTGACTTTC
.,TRBJ2-5,TRBV4-1,.,17,CASSQDPPGTLGETQYF,TGCGCCAGCAGCCAAGATCCCCCAGGGACTCTGGGGGAGACCCAGTACTTC
once,TRBJ2-5,TRBV5-6,.,12,CASSPGEETQYF,TGTGCCAGCAGCCCCGGGGAAGAGACCCAGTACTTC
.,TRBJ1-1,TRBV6-5,.,13,CASSWGVDTEAFF,TGTGCCAGCAGTTGGGGGGTAGACACTGAAGCTTTCTTT
.,TRBJ1-5,TRBV9,TRBD1,14,CASSAGQGGQPQHF,TGTGCCAGCAGCGCGGGACAGGGTGGCCAGCCCCAGCATTTT
.,TRBJ1-1,TRBV4-3,TRBD1,15,CASSQNRGGNTEAFF,TGCGCCAGCAGCCAGAACAGGGGGGGGAACACTGAAGCTTTCTTT
.,TRBJ1-2,TRBV7-2,.,13,CASSPPAGAGYTF,TGTGCCAGCAGCCCCCCGGCGGGGGCGGGCTACACCTTC
.,TRBJ2-1,TRBV7-3,TRBD2,11,CASSIAGEQFF,TGTGCCAGCAGTATAGCGGGAGAGCAGTTCTTC
.,TRBJ2-1,TRBV9,.,17,CASSPRRGFGIDDEQFF,TGTGCCAGCAGCCCACGTAGGGGTTTTGGGATAGACGATGAGCAGTTCTTC
.,TRBJ2-2,TRBV7-8,.,16,CASSEVWGERAGELFF,TGTGCCAGCAGCGAGGTCTGGGGTGAGAGGGCCGGGGAGCTGTTTTTT
.,TRBJ2-6,TRBV7-3,TRBD2,19,CASSSLAGGIGTGANVLTF,TGTGCCAGCAGCTCCCTAGCGGGGGGGATTGGTACTGGGGCCAACGTCCTGACTTTC
.,TRBJ1-2,TRBV6-4,.,14,CASSPSGGDYGYTF,TGTGCCAGCAGTCCCTCGGGGGGAGACTATGGCTACACCTTC
.,TRBJ2-1,TRBV6-5,.,14,CASSRRGPNNEQFF,TGTGCCAGCAGTCGCAGGGGTCCCAACAATGAGCAGTTCTTC
.,TRBJ2-7,TRBV5-6,.,14,CASSLLHSSYEQYF,TGTGCCAGCAGCTTGCTGCACAGCTCCTACGAGCAGTACTTC
.,TRBJ2-1,TRBV7-2,.,13,CASSLLIQNEQFF,TGTGCCAGCAGCTTACTCATCCAGAATGAGCAGTTCTTC
.,TRBJ1-5,TRBV7-3,TRBD1,16,CASSSVDRDSNQPQHF,TGTGCCAGCAGCTCTGTCGACAGGGACTCCAATCAGCCCCAGCATTTT
.,TRBJ2-1,TRBV6-5,.,12,CASSLARNEQFF,TGTGCCAGCAGTTTGGCTCGCAATGAGCAGTTCTTC
.,TRBJ1-5,TRBV30,.,15,CAWSVGGADNQPQHF,TGTGCCTGGAGTGTAGGGGGGGCGGACAATCAGCCCCAGCATTTT
.,TRBJ1-2,TRBV7-3,TRBD1,14,CASSLLGTAVGYTF,TGTGCCAGCAGCTTACTTGGGACAGCGGTGGGCTACACCTTC
once,TRBJ2-3,TRBV15,TRBD2,16,CATSRAPGLAGDTQYF,TGTGCCACCAGCAGAGCCCCGGGACTAGCGGGGGATACGCAGTATTTT
.,TRBJ1-5,TRBV7-2,.,15,CASSLRGGGNQPQHF,TGTGCCAGCAGCTTAAGAGGGGGGGGGAATCAGCCCCAGCATTTT
.,TRBJ2-7,TRBV7-9,TRBD1,18,CASSPIPVTGNFTYEQYF,TGTGCCAGCAGCCCAATCCCTGTGACAGGGAATTTTACCTACGAGCAGTACTTC
.,TRBJ2-3,TRBV6-6,TRBD1,14,CASRHGTGADTQYF,TGTGCCAGCCGCCACGGGACAGGAGCAGATACGCAGTATTTT
.,TRBJ1-6,TRBV5-8,.,12,CASSLSWRSLHF,TGTGCCAGCAGCTTGTCTTGGCGGTCCCTCCACTTT
.,TRBJ2-7,TRBV10-3,.,11,CAIRRSYEQYF,TGTGCCATCCGGCGGTCCTACGAGCAGTACTTC
.,TRBJ2-5,TRBV9,TRBD2,17,CASSPGLAGGPRETQYF,TGTGCCAGCAGCCCGGGACTAGCGGGGGGGCCGCGGGAGACCCAGTACTTC
.,TRBJ2-7,TRBV5-6,TRBD1,17,CASSWVPGTGNSYEQYF,TGTGCCAGCAGCTGGGTCCCCGGGACAGGGAACTCCTACGAGCAGTACTTC
.,TRBJ2-3,TRBV11-3,.,15,CASSPWGEGPDTQYF,TGTGCCAGCAGCCCCTGGGGGGAAGGCCCAGATACGCAGTATTTT
.,TRBJ1-1,TRBV7-2,TRBD1,15,CASSLQGAIGTEAFF,TGTGCCAGCAGCCTACAGGGGGCTATTGGCACTGAAGCTTTCTTT
.,TRBJ2-7,TRBV18,.,15,CASSPQQGGRNEQYF,TGTGCCAGCTCACCACAGCAGGGGGGCCGGAACGAGCAGTACTTC
.,TRBJ2-5,TRBV18,TRBD1,15,CASSLSTGGQETQYF,TGTGCCAGCTCTCTATCGACAGGGGGCCAAGAGACCCAGTACTTC
.,TRBJ1-6,TRBV14,.,13,CASSQYGRSPLHF,TGTGCCAGCAGCCAATATGGGCGCTCACCCCTCCACTTT
.,TRBJ1-2,TRBV5-4,TRBD1,16,CASSTGQAVQGYGYTF,TGTGCCAGCAGCACCGGACAGGCGGTCCAGGGCTATGGCTACACCTTC
.,TRBJ2-7,TRBV11-2,.,15,CASSLVRGSSYEQYF,TGTGCCAGCAGCTTAGTACGGGGGAGCTCCTACGAGCAGTACTTC
.,TRBJ1-1,TRBV7-8,TRBD1,14,CASSAGQGLTEAFF,TGTGCCAGCAGCGCGGGACAGGGGTTAACTGAAGCTTTCTTT